This is a list of T cell receptor beta chains from one sample in a study of regulatory T cells in long-lasting Graves disease. One entry per CDR3 protein, called by TCRdb with MiXCR from the multiplex PCR reads. The sample lists a few hundred thousand distinct CDR3 sequences; about a sixth were seen once. Separately, the same data were catalogued under a study of T cells in Graves' hyperthyroidism and ophthalmopathy.

Sequences were derived from peripheral blood mononuclear cells (PBMCs), sampled at new diagnosis, from a patient treated with antithyroid drugs. The origin of the receptors is a man aged 40-49 years with Graves disease. The CDR3 runs from the conserved cysteine through the conserved F or W. The D gene is left open where the match is weak. Clone size appears in some rows only: once, few, many, or a class for an expanded clone.

TGTGCCAGCAGCCAAGCCGTATCGGGACAGGGAGGCGCAGATACGCAGTATTTT	CASSQAVSGQGGADTQYF	TRBJ2-3	.	TRBD1	TRBV4-2
TGTGCCATCAGTGAGTCAGATTTTAGCACAGATACGCAGTATTTT	CAISESDFSTDTQYF	TRBJ2-3	.	.	TRBV10-3
TGTGCCAGCAGCCGTAGGAGTTCCGTACAGGGTACACATGAGCAGTTCTTC	CASSRRSSVQGTHEQFF	TRBJ2-1	many	.	TRBV7-2
TGTGCCAGCAGCGCGCAGGGGTCGGGACAGCCCCAGCATTTT	CASSAQGSGQPQHF	TRBJ1-5	many	.	TRBV9
TGTGCCAGCTCACCCCGGATGGATTATTCACCCCTCCACTTT	CASSPRMDYSPLHF	TRBJ1-6	many	.	TRBV18
TGTGCCAGCAGGCTCATCGGGGGGGGCACCGGGGAGCTGTTTTTT	CASRLIGGGTGELFF	TRBJ2-2	many	TRBD2	TRBV27
TGTGCCAGCAGCTCACTAGGGGGATCCGGAAACACCATATATTTT	CASSSLGGSGNTIYF	TRBJ1-3	few	.	TRBV7-6
TGCAGTGCTAGTAGGACAATTAGCTCCTACAATGAGCAGTTCTTC	CSASRTISSYNEQFF	TRBJ2-1	few	.	TRBV20-1
TGTGCCAACAGCTTGAGCCGGGGGGCCTCCTACGAGCAGTACTTC	CANSLSRGASYEQYF	TRBJ2-7	.	.	TRBV11-3
TGTGCCAGCAGCTCCCCGGCGGGTGAGCAGTTCTTC	CASSSPAGEQFF	TRBJ2-1	.	.	TRBV28
TGTGCCAGCAGCTCCGGAACTAGCGCTATCCAAGAGACCCAGTACTTC	CASSSGTSAIQETQYF	TRBJ2-5	many	TRBD2	TRBV7-9
TGTGCCAGCAGCGTATGGGACAGTGGTATTTCACCCCTCCACTTT	CASSVWDSGISPLHF	TRBJ1-6	.	TRBD1	TRBV9
TGTGCCAGCGCCACAGGGTACTTTGAAGCTTTCTTT	CASATGYFEAFF	TRBJ1-1	few	.	TRBV5-5
TGTGCCAGCAGCGTATCCCCCCAACCCCAAGAGACCCAGTACTTC	CASSVSPQPQETQYF	TRBJ2-5	many	.	TRBV9
TGTGCCAGCTCACCAAACAATCTCCCAGATACGCAGTATTTT	CASSPNNLPDTQYF	TRBJ2-3	many	.	TRBV18
TGTGCCAGCAGCTTACGGGGGGGGGGCGCCCATAGCACAGATACGCAGTATTTT	CASSLRGGGAHSTDTQYF	TRBJ2-3	many	TRBD2	TRBV11-2
TGTGCTAGCAGCTTAGACAGCTCGAACACCGGGGAGCTGTTTTTT	CASSLDSSNTGELFF	TRBJ2-2	.	.	TRBV7-7
TGTGCCAGCAGCCCCGAGACCGGGACAGGGGAAGAGACCCAGTACTTC	CASSPETGTGEETQYF	TRBJ2-5	.	TRBD1	TRBV3-1
TGTGCCAGCAGGGCGGACGAGGAGACCCAGTACTTC	CASRADEETQYF	TRBJ2-5	many	.	TRBV12-3/TRBV12-4
TGTGCCAGCTCACCATTCCCCGGGACTAGGTTCCTCTCTAGCACAGATACGCAGTATTTT	CASSPFPGTRFLSSTDTQYF	TRBJ2-3	.	TRBD2	TRBV18
TGTGCCAGCTCACCACAGGCAGACTATGGCTACACCTTC	CASSPQADYGYTF	TRBJ1-2	.	.	TRBV18
TGCAGTGCTAGAGTCGCGGTAGCGGGGGGCGTACAAGAGACCCAGTACTTC	CSARVAVAGGVQETQYF	TRBJ2-5	.	TRBD2	TRBV20-1
TGTGCCAGCACCCAGACGACCGGGTCGGGGGAGCAGTACTTC	CASTQTTGSGEQYF	TRBJ2-7	many	.	TRBV7-8
TGTGCCAGCAGGGACAGGGTAAAGGCGGGGGAGCTGTTTTTT	CASRDRVKAGELFF	TRBJ2-2	few	TRBD1	TRBV7-2
TGTGCCAGCAGCCCGAGGACAGGCCCACGGTTGTGGGAGCTGTTTTTT	CASSPRTGPRLWELFF	TRBJ2-2	.	TRBD1	TRBV7-2
TGTGCCAGCAGTTCGACAGGGGATAATGAGCAGTTCTTC	CASSSTGDNEQFF	TRBJ2-1	many	TRBD1	TRBV28
TGTGCCAGCAGGACAGGGGTCAGAAGACCCCAGCATTTT	CASRTGVRRPQHF	TRBJ1-5	few	TRBD1	TRBV6-1
TGTGCCAGCAGCCCCGCGGGGGGCACTGAAGCTTTCTTT	CASSPAGGTEAFF	TRBJ1-1	many	.	TRBV9
TGTGCCAGCAGCGTAGGGTATAGTAACACCGGGGAGCTGTTTTTT	CASSVGYSNTGELFF	TRBJ2-2	.	.	TRBV9
TGTGCCAGCAGCCCAGGCGTTATGAACACTGAAGCTTTCTTT	CASSPGVMNTEAFF	TRBJ1-1	many	.	TRBV14
TGTGCCACCAGCAGAGAGGCCCATTTCTTCCGCGTCTGGGCGAACACTGAAGCTTTCTTT	CATSREAHFFRVWANTEAFF	TRBJ1-1	many	.	TRBV15
TGTGCCAGCAGTTTCCGTCTCTCATACAGGGAATTTAACAATGAGCAGTTCTTC	CASSFRLSYREFNNEQFF	TRBJ2-1	.	.	TRBV28
TGCAGTGCTACTACGGACTCGTTGTCTGAAGCTTTCTTT	CSATTDSLSEAFF	TRBJ1-1	many	.	TRBV20-1
TGCAGTGCTGAGCGGGGACAGGGGGACACCTACGAGCAGTACTTC	CSAERGQGDTYEQYF	TRBJ2-7	few	TRBD1	TRBV20-1
TGTGCCTCCCAGAGGAATAGCAATCAGCCCCAGCATTTT	CASQRNSNQPQHF	TRBJ1-5	once	.	TRBV19
TGTGCCTGGAGTTCGGGCACAGATACGCAGTATTTT	CAWSSGTDTQYF	TRBJ2-3	many	.	TRBV30
TGTGCCAGCAGAACCTCCAGGGTTGCGTCACCCCTCCACTTT	CASRTSRVASPLHF	TRBJ1-6	many	.	TRBV27
TGTGCCAGCAGTCCGTTGCCGGGGCTGCGGGAGAGCTCCTACAATGAGCAGTTCTTC	CASSPLPGLRESSYNEQFF	TRBJ2-1	many	TRBD2	TRBV12-3/TRBV12-4
TGTGCCAGCAGCTTGCAGGGAGGATCACCCCTCCACTTT	CASSLQGGSPLHF	TRBJ1-6	many	.	TRBV11-1
TGTGCCTGGAGTCCCTGGCGTACTGAAGCTTTCTTT	CAWSPWRTEAFF	TRBJ1-1	many	.	TRBV30
TGTGCCAGCGCCAGGGGGAGCTCCTACGAGCAGTACTTC	CASARGSSYEQYF	TRBJ2-7	.	TRBD1	TRBV6-1
TGCAGTGCAGAACCGGGACAGGGACATGAAAAACTGTTTTTT	CSAEPGQGHEKLFF	TRBJ1-4	many	TRBD1	TRBV20-1
TGTGCCAGCTCACCGTACGGGGGCATAGCGGGGGCCAGCGAGACCCAGTACTTC	CASSPYGGIAGASETQYF	TRBJ2-5	many	TRBD2	TRBV18
TGTGCCAGCAGTCAAAACAGGGGCCCCTACGAGCAGTACTTC	CASSQNRGPYEQYF	TRBJ2-7	.	TRBD1	TRBV7-9
TGTGCCAGCAGCCCGAAGCTCCCGGGACAGGGGTCGCGAGAGCAGTTCTTC	CASSPKLPGQGSREQFF	TRBJ2-1	many	TRBD1	TRBV3-1
TGCAGTGTTAAAAAGGGGAGTCCCAATGAGCAGTTCTTC	CSVKKGSPNEQFF	TRBJ2-1	few	.	TRBV20-1
TGTGCCAGCAGCTTAGCGGCGGGGCTACATAGCAATCAGCCCCAGCATTTT	CASSLAAGLHSNQPQHF	TRBJ1-5	many	.	TRBV7-8
TGTGCCAGCAGCTCGGTCCTCAATGAGCAGTTCTTC	CASSSVLNEQFF	TRBJ2-1	many	.	TRBV7-8
TGTGCCAGCAGTTCCCTCGGAGCTCGGAGGGAGCTGTTTTTT	CASSSLGARRELFF	TRBJ2-2	many	.	TRBV28
TGCGCCAGCAGCCAAGCAGGGGGCCAAGGCTACGAGCAGTACTTC	CASSQAGGQGYEQYF	TRBJ2-7	.	TRBD1	TRBV4-3